This T cell receptor beta chain was sequenced in a study of T-cell reconstitution after alpha-beta-depleted transplantation in children. Study-level findings and limits: T-cell numbers and diversity one year post-transplant derived largely from freshly generated T cells. Reports say that about two months after transplant, the alpha-beta T cells came out of several hundred graft clones that had expanded. Day-60 TCRbeta diversity that was high in some patients was derived from surviving recipient T cells and thymic progenitors.

Remarks on this clonotype: The antigen is undetermined.

Unique molecular identifiers were built into the TCRbeta library. Using its own MiXCR run on the PCR reads, TCRdb lists one record per CDR3 protein. In the table there are 780,000 or so distinct CDR3 sequences, approximately 15% of which are singletons. The CDR3 extends over 13 amino acids. Germline-derived CDR1 and CDR2 are SGHDT and YYEEEE. Trimming took 7 bases from V and 7 from J, leaving 18 bases between them. The receptor's source is a male patient aged 10-17 years who had a stem cell transplant for acute lymphoblastic leukemia, so the T cells may come from the graft donor. J is TRBJ2-7 and V is TRBV5-6; D might be TRBD1 (5 bases). The sample in question was PBMCs, mostly from graft donor cells, obtained 360 days after TCRalphabeta/CD19-depleted stem cell transplant. The CDR3 spells CASHQGGAGEQYF. In nucleotides, the CDR3 is TGTGCCAGCCACCAGGGTGGGGCCGGGGAGCAGTACTTC.